These T cell receptor beta chains were read from a single sample in a study of response to subunit inactivated influenza vaccine. TCRdb reprocessed the RT-PCR reads with MiXCR, giving one entry per CDR3 protein. The sample has 500,000 to 550,000 distinct CDR3 sequences, less than 25% seen once. The sample also formed part of further work on T cells expressing NK-cell markers.

The source was CD4+ T cells sorted from PBMCs, collected 11 to 12 days after vaccination. The receptors shown here come from a man in his fifties who received an inactivated influenza vaccine. Each CDR3 is given with its conserved first and last residue. D genes are given only for firm matches. For some rows the clone size is stated as once, few or many, or as a class when expanded; others skip it.

j_call	v_call	d_call	clone_size	cdr3_nt	cdr3_aa
TRBJ2-7	TRBV7-2	TRBD1	NA	TGTGCCAGCAGCCGAAACGACAGGGGGCTCGAGCAGTACTTC	CASSRNDRGLEQYF
TRBJ2-5	TRBV11-1	NA	few	TGTGCCAGCAGCAGGGACCGATGGGGGCAAGAGACCCAGTACTTC	CASSRDRWGQETQYF
TRBJ2-3	TRBV9	NA	few	TGTGCCAGCAGCGTAGTCCTGAACCCAGATACGCAGTATTTT	CASSVVLNPDTQYF
TRBJ1-1	TRBV6-1	NA	many	TGTGCCAGCAGTGTTAACGGACCTGAAGCTTTCTTT	CASSVNGPEAFF
TRBJ1-1	TRBV29-1	TRBD1	once	TGCAGCGTCTCTAGGACAGGGAACACTGAAGCTTTCTTT	CSVSRTGNTEAFF
TRBJ2-2	TRBV24-1	NA	few	TGTGCCACCAGTGATCCCCGAGGTACCGGGGAGCTGTTTTTT	CATSDPRGTGELFF
TRBJ2-1	TRBV20-1	TRBD2	NA	TGCAGTGCTTACGAAACTAGCGGGGGATATCAGTTCTTC	CSAYETSGGYQFF
TRBJ2-5	TRBV20-1	TRBD2	NA	TGCAGTGCTATAGCGGGGGGACAAGAGACCCAGTACTTC	CSAIAGGQETQYF
TRBJ1-1	TRBV5-5	NA	few	TGTGCCAGCAGCCCGCCAGGGAGCACTGAAGCTTTCTTT	CASSPPGSTEAFF
TRBJ2-1	TRBV11-1	TRBD1	NA	TGTGCCAGCAGCTTTACCACCGGGACAGTGTTGAATGAGCAGTTCTTC	CASSFTTGTVLNEQFF
TRBJ2-1	TRBV7-9	NA	few	TGTGCCACCTACCACGGGGCACAGAACCCCCGGCAGTTCTTC	CATYHGAQNPRQFF
TRBJ1-4	TRBV7-6	NA	NA	TGTGCCAGCAGCGTCGGACAGCGTGAAAAACTGTTTTTT	CASSVGQREKLFF
TRBJ2-7	TRBV29-1	NA	few	TGCAGCGTTGGGTTGGGGACTTACGAGCAGTACTTC	CSVGLGTYEQYF
TRBJ2-6	TRBV5-1	NA	NA	TGCGCCAGCAACCCATTAGCGTCTGGGGCCAACGTCCTGACTTTC	CASNPLASGANVLTF
TRBJ1-2	TRBV5-1	TRBD1	NA	TGCGCCAGCAGCTCGTTGACAGGGCACCACACCTTC	CASSSLTGHHTF
TRBJ2-2	TRBV28	TRBD2	many	TGTGCCAGCAGTTTGCTAGCGGGAGGCGACCGGGGCCGGGAGCTGTTTTTT	CASSLLAGGDRGRELFF
TRBJ2-1	TRBV7-8	TRBD2	few	TGTGCCAGCGTTAGGGGTAGCGGGAGGGATTACAATGAGCAGTTCTTC	CASVRGSGRDYNEQFF
TRBJ2-5	TRBV20-1	TRBD2	NA	TGCAGTGCAATCGGGACTAGCGGGTACCAAGAGACCCAGTACTTC	CSAIGTSGYQETQYF
TRBJ2-2	TRBV11-2	NA	NA	TGTGCCAGCAGCTTAGTTTTTGGGACGAACACCGGGGAGCTGTTTTTT	CASSLVFGTNTGELFF
TRBJ1-1	TRBV4-1	TRBD1	few	TGCGCCAGCAGCCAAGTCGGGACAGGGAGCTTCTGGGAAGCTTTCTTT	CASSQVGTGSFWEAFF
TRBJ2-5	TRBV7-9	TRBD2	few	TGTGCCAGCAGCTTGCCGGGGGGGACCCGGGAGACCCAGTACTTC	CASSLPGGTRETQYF
TRBJ2-1	TRBV9	TRBD2	many	TGTGCCAGCAGCGTAACCAGCGGGAGTGATGGTGAGCAGTTCTTC	CASSVTSGSDGEQFF
TRBJ2-7	TRBV6-4	NA	NA	TGTGCCAGCAGACCGGAGGAATTCCACGAGCAGTACTTC	CASRPEEFHEQYF
TRBJ1-4	TRBV6-2/TRBV6-3	NA	few	TGTGCCAGCAGCCGCGGGACGGGAAATGAAAAACTGTTTTTT	CASSRGTGNEKLFF